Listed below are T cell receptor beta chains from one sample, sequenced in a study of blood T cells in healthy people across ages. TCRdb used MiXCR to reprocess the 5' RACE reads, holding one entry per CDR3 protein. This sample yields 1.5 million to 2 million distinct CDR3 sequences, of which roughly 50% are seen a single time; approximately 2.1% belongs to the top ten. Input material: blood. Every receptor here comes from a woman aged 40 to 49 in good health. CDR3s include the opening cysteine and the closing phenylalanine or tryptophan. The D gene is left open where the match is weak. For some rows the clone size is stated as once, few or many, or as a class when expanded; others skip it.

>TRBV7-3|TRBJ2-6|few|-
TGTGCCAGCAGCTTAGGGCCGGGCTCTGGGGCCAACGTCCTGACTTTC
CASSLGPGSGANVLTF
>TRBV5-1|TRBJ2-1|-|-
TGCGCCAGCAGACTAGCCCCATTGAATGAGCAGTTCTTC
CASRLAPLNEQFF
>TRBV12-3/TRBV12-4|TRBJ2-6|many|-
TGTGCCAGCAGCCCAGGGGCTGGGGCCAACGTCCTGACTTTC
CASSPGAGANVLTF
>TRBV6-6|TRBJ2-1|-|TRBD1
TGTGCCAGCAGGCCCGGACAGGGGGTCTACAATGAGCAGTTCTTC
CASRPGQGVYNEQFF
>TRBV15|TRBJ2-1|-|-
TGTGCCACCAGCAGCTACAGGGAGGGTGACAATGAGCAGTTCTTC
CATSSYREGDNEQFF
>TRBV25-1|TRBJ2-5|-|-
TGTGCCAGCAGTGAAACCGTGGAGACCCAGTACTTC
CASSETVETQYF
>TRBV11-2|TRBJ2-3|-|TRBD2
TGTGCCAGCAGCCCGGTTCCTAGCGGGGGGGCCCGTACAGATACGCAGTATTTT
CASSPVPSGGARTDTQYF
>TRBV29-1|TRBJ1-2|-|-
TGCAGCGTGAACGCGGGTTATTATGGCTACACCTTC
CSVNAGYYGYTF
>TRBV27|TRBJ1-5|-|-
TGTGCCAGCGGGGGTCCGGGCAATCAGCCCCAGCATTTT
CASGGPGNQPQHF
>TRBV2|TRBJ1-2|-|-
TGTGCCAGAGGTGGTGACTATGGCTACACCTTC
CARGGDYGYTF
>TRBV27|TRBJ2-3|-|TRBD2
TGTGCCAGCAGTTTCGCGGGGGGGCGGACAGATACGCAGTATTTT
CASSFAGGRTDTQYF
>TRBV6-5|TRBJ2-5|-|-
TGTGCCAGCAGTTACGGGGGAGGCTTGGGAGAGACCCAGTACTTC
CASSYGGGLGETQYF
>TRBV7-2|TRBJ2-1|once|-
TGTGCCAGCAGATTCGACCACAGTGGGCAGTTCTTC
CASRFDHSGQFF
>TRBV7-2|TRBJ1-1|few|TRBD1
TGTGCCAGCAGCCGGGACAGGCCCCATGAAGCTTTCTTT
CASSRDRPHEAFF
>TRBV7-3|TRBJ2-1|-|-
TGTGCCAGCAGCTCCTCTCCTGACACTGAGTTATACAATGAGCAGTTCTTC
CASSSSPDTELYNEQFF
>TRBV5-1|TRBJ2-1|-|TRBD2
TGCGCCAGCAGCTTAGGCCTAGCGGGGGGGAACTACTACAATGAGCAGTTCTTC
CASSLGLAGGNYYNEQFF
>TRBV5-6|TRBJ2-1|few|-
TGTGCCAGCAGCTTTTGGGGCAGCCACAATGAGCAGTTCTTC
CASSFWGSHNEQFF